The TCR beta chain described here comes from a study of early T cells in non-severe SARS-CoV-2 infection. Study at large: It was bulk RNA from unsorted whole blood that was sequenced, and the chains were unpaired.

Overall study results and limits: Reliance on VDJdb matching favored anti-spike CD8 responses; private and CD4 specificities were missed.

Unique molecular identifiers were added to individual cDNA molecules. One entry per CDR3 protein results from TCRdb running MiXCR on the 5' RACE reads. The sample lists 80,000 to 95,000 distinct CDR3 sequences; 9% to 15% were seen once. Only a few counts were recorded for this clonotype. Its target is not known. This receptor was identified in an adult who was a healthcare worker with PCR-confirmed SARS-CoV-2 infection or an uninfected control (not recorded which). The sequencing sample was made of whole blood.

CDR3 sequence (DNA): TGCGCCAGCAGCCAGATCGGACAGGCCGAAAAACTGTTTTTT. Protein product: CASSQIGQAEKLFF. This chain uses TRBV5-1 with TRBJ1-4; 7 nucleotides match TRBD1. With 4 bases clipped from V and 8 bases from J, the junction kept 8 bases outside the gene matches. This CDR3 spans 14 amino acids. CDR1 is SGHRS and CDR2 is YFSETQ in the germline V gene.